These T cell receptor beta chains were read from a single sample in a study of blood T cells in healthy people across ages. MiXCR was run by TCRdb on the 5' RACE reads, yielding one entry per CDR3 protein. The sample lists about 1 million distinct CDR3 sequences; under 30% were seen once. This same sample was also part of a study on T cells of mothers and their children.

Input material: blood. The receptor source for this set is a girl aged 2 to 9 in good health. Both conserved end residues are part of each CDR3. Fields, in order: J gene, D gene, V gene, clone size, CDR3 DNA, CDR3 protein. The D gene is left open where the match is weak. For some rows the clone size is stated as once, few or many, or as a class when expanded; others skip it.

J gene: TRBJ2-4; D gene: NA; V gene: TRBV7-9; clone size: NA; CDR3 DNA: TGTGCCAGCAGCGGGACTCAACCCGTTGAGGCCAAAAACATTCAGTACTTC; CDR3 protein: CASSGTQPVEAKNIQYF
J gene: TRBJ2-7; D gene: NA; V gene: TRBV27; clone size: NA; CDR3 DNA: TGTGCCAGCAGTTCCCGGGCCCAGGGGGAGCAGTACTTC; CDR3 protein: CASSSRAQGEQYF
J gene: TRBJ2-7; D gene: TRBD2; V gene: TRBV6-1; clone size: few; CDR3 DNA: TGTGCCAGCAGTCGGGACTACCTAGACGAGCAGTACTTC; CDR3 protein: CASSRDYLDEQYF
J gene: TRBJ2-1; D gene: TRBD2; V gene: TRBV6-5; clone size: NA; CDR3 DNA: TGTGCCAGCAGGGGACTAGGTCAGGTTGAGCAGTTCTTC; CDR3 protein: CASRGLGQVEQFF
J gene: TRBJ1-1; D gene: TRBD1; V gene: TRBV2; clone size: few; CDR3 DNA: TGTGCCAGCAGCCGGGACAGACCTGAAGCTTTCTTT; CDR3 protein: CASSRDRPEAFF
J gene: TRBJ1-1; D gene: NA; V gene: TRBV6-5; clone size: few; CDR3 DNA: TGTGCCAGCAGTTACACGTCCGGGATGAACACTGAAGCTTTCTTT; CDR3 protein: CASSYTSGMNTEAFF
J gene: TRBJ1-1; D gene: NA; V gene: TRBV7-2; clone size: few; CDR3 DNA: TGTGCCAGCAGTCATAACCCGGGACACCCCATGAACACTGAAGCTTTCTTT; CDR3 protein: CASSHNPGHPMNTEAFF
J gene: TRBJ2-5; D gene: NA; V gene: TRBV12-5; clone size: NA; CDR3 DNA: TGTGCTAGTGGCTTTGAGTACCAAGAGACCCAGTACTTC; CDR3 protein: CASGFEYQETQYF
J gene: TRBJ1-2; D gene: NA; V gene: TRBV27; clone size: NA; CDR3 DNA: TGTGCCAGCGGTCCAAGCCCAGAGAACTATGGCTACACCTTC; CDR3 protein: CASGPSPENYGYTF
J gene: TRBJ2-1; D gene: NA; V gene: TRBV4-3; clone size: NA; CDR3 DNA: TGCGCCAGCAGCCACCCCATGTCCGGTGAGCAGTTCTTC; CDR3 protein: CASSHPMSGEQFF
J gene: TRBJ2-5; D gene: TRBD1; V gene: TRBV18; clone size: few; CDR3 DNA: TGTGCCAGCTCACCCCTGGGACAGGCCTACCAAGAGACCCAGTACTTC; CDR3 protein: CASSPLGQAYQETQYF
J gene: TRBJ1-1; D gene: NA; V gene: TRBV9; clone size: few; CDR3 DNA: TGTGCCAGCAGCCCCCAGGTTGGAGCTTTCTTT; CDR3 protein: CASSPQVGAFF
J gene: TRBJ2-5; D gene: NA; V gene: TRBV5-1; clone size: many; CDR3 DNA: TGCGCCAGCAGCTTGGCTAGCCAAGAGACCCAGTACTTC; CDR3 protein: CASSLASQETQYF
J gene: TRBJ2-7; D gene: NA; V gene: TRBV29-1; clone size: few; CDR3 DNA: TGCAGCGTTGAGGGGGATCGGGACGAGCAGTACTTC; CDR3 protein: CSVEGDRDEQYF
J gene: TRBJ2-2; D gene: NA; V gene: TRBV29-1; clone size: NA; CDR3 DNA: TGCAGCATTTGGGTGGACACCGGGGAGCTGTTTTTT; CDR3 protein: CSIWVDTGELFF
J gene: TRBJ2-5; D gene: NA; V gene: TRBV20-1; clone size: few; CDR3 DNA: TGCAGTGCTAGAGACCCCGAGACCCAGTACTTC; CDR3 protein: CSARDPETQYF
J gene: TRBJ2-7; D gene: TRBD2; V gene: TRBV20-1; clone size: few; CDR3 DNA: TGCAGTGGGCGGACTAGAACCTACGAGCAGTACTTC; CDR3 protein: CSGRTRTYEQYF
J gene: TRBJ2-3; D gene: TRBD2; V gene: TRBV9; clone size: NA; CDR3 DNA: TGTGCCAGCAGCGGAGAAAGCGGGGGAGACACAGATACGCAGTATTTT; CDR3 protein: CASSGESGGDTDTQYF
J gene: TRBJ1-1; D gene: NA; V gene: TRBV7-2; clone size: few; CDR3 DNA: TGTGCCAGCAGCTCGGGGGCAAGAACTGAAGCTTTCTTT; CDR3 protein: CASSSGARTEAFF
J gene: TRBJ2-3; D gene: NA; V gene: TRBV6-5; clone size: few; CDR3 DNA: TGTGCCAGCAGTTACTCGGGCACAAGGGAAGGAGATACGCAGTATTTT; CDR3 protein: CASSYSGTREGDTQYF
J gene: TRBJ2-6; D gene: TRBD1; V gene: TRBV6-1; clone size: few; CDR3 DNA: TGTGCCAGCTGGGACAGGGGTTCTTTCTTGCTGGCCAACGTCCTGACTTTC; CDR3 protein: CASWDRGSFLLANVLTF
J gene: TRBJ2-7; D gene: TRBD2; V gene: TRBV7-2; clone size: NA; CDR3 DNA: TGTGCCAGCAGCTTAGCTCTGGCGGGAGTCCACGAGCAGTACTTC; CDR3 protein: CASSLALAGVHEQYF
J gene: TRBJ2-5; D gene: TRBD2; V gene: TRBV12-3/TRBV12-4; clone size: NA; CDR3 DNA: TGTGCCAGCAGTTTACGAGTCGCGGCGGGGGGAGAGACCCAGTACTTC; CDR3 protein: CASSLRVAAGGETQYF